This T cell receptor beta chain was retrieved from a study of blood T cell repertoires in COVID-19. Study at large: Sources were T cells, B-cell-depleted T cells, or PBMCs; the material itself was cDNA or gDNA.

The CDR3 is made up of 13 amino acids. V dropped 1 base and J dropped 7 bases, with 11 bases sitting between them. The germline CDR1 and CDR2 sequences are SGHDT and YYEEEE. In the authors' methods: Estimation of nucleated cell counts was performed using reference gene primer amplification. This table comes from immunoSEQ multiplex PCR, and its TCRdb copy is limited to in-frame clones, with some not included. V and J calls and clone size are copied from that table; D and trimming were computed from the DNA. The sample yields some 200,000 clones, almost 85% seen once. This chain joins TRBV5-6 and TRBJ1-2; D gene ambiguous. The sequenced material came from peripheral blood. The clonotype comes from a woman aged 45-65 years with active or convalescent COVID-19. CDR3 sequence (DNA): TGTGCCAGCAGCTTGAAGAGGGCGGCTGGCTACACCTTC. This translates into CASSLKRAAGYTF.